The source of this T cell receptor beta chain is a study of blood T cell repertoires in COVID-19. Overall study context: Samples taken during acute and convalescent COVID-19 were collected in the United States, Italy and Spain. Sources were T cells, B-cell-depleted T cells, or PBMCs; the material itself was cDNA or gDNA.

In the original analysis: Estimated nucleated cell counts came from reference gene primer amplification. Measured with immunoSEQ multiplex PCR; TCRdb has only the in-frame clones, and not every one. Clone size and V and J calls were adopted from that table, with D and trimming inferred from the DNA. The table shows about 170,000 clones, with around 85% occurring only once. Germline V gene lookup returns CDR1 LGHDT and CDR2 YNNKEL (reference sequence). V lost 0 bases and J 7 bases, leaving 15 bases between the germline ends. This CDR3 has 15 amino acids. Seattle researchers signed up patients amid active infection and tracked them longitudinally.

The sample consisted of peripheral blood. The receptor comes from a man at least 80 years old with COVID-19, enrolled during active disease. The chain couples TRBV3-1 (or the pseudogene TRBV3-2) to TRBJ2-5; a weak D match, TRBD2 (6 bases). CDR3 DNA sequence: TGTGCCAGCAGCCAAGATCAAACACCCGGGAGGACCCAGTACTTC. Translating it yields CASSQDQTPGRTQYF.